The rows below give T cell receptor beta chains drawn from one sample of a study of OX40 agonist ivuxolimab in advanced cancers. Method: immunoSEQ multiplex PCR; TCRdb's copy keeps in-frame clones and lacks some. The table records under 70,000 clones, 85% of them present only once. The starting material was CD4+ or CD8+ T cells sorted from blood, obtained in a trial of the OX40 agonist ivuxolimab. These receptors were collected from an adult with an advanced solid tumor such as melanoma, head and neck, liver or kidney cancer. CDR3s include the opening cysteine and the closing phenylalanine or tryptophan. A D gene is named only where the DNA matches it firmly. The size of a clone is reported for some rows only, either as once, few or many, or as a class for expanded clones.

J,V,size,D,CDR3,DNA
TRBJ1-2,TRBV20-1,.,.,CSAYGRYGYTF,TGCAGTGCTTACGGGAGATATGGCTACACCTTC
TRBJ2-1,TRBV6-5,.,.,CASSKRENWSNEQFF,TGTGCCAGCTCAAAAAGGGAGAATTGGTCCAATGAGCAGTTCTTC
TRBJ1-4,TRBV15,.,.,CATSRDLTVDEKLFF,TGTGCCACCAGCAGAGATTTAACAGTCGATGAAAAACTGTTTTTT
TRBJ2-1,TRBV5-4,.,TRBD1,CASSLGTGKENEQFF,TGTGCCAGCAGCCTTGGGACAGGGAAGGAGAATGAGCAGTTCTTC
TRBJ2-5,TRBV11-2,.,.,CASTLLEGRIQETQYF,TGTGCCAGCACCTTGTTGGAAGGGCGTATCCAAGAGACCCAGTACTTC
TRBJ1-3,TRBV7-2,.,.,CASSLLPRQPGNTIYF,TGTGCCAGCAGCTTACTCCCTCGGCAGCCTGGAAACACCATATATTTT
TRBJ2-7,TRBV2,.,.,CASATPGLSYEQYF,TGTGCCAGCGCAACCCCAGGTTTATCCTACGAGCAGTACTTC
TRBJ1-1,TRBV9,.,.,CASSVGTNTEAFF,TGTGCCAGCAGCGTGGGGACTAACACTGAAGCTTTCTTT
TRBJ1-3,TRBV10-2,.,.,CATVDAGGSGNTIYF,TGCGCCACCGTGGATGCGGGGGGCTCTGGAAACACCATATATTTT
TRBJ2-2,TRBV2,.,.,CASSEQGWTGELFF,TGTGCCAGCAGTGAACAGGGTTGGACCGGGGAGCTGTTTTTT
TRBJ1-1,TRBV7-9,.,TRBD1,CAYKKGQVNTEAFF,TGTGCCTACAAGAAGGGACAGGTGAACACTGAAGCTTTCTTT
TRBJ1-2,TRBV6-5,.,TRBD1,CASTTGGSGGYTF,TGTGCCAGCACGACAGGGGGGTCGGGAGGCTACACCTTC
TRBJ2-3,TRBV28,once,.,CASGVHFRDTQYF,TGTGCCAGCGGAGTTCACTTCAGGGATACGCAGTATTTT
TRBJ1-6,TRBV7-2,few,TRBD1,CASSSDRDRGRSPLHF,TGTGCCAGCAGCTCCGACCGGGACAGGGGGCGATCACCCCTCCACTTT
TRBJ1-4,TRBV6-5,few,TRBD1,CASSYDRGSTGKLFF,TGTGCCAGCAGTTACGACAGGGGTTCGACGGGAAAACTGTTTTTT
TRBJ2-2,TRBV27,.,.,CASRSGEGAGTGELFF,TGTGCCAGCAGGTCAGGGGAGGGGGCGGGCACCGGGGAGCTGTTTTTT
TRBJ1-2,TRBV6-1,once,.,CASSESRQAIF,TGTGCCAGCAGTGAAAGTCGACAGGCGATCTTC
TRBJ1-1,TRBV4-2,.,.,CASSQGRANTEAFF,TGTGCCAGCAGCCAGGGGCGGGCGAACACTGAAGCTTTCTTT
TRBJ2-5,TRBV5-1,.,.,CASSLYGETQYF,TGCGCCAGCAGCCTTTATGGGGAGACCCAGTACTTC
TRBJ2-3,TRBV13,.,TRBD2,CASRTTSGSTDTQYF,TGTGCCAGCAGGACGACTAGCGGTAGCACAGATACGCAGTATTTT
TRBJ1-6,TRBV4-3,.,.,CASSQEGSYNSPLHF,TGCGCCAGCAGCCAAGAGGGGTCCTATAATTCACCCCTCCACTTT
TRBJ2-1,TRBV9,.,.,CASSPRDITNEQFF,TGTGCCAGCAGCCCTCGGGACATCACAAATGAGCAGTTCTTC